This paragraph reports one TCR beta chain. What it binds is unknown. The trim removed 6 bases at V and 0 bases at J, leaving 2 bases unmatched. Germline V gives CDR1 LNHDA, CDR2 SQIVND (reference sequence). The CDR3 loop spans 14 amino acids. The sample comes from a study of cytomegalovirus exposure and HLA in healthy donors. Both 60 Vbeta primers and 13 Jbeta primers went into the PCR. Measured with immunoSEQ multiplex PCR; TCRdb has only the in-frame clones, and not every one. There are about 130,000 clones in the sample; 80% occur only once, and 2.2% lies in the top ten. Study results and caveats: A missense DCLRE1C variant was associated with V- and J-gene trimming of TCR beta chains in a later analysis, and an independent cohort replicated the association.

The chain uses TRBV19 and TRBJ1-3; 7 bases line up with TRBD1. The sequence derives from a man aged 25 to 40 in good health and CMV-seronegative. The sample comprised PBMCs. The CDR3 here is CASRRTGSGNTIYF. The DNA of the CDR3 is TGTGCCAGTAGGCGGACAGGCTCTGGAAACACCATATATTTT.